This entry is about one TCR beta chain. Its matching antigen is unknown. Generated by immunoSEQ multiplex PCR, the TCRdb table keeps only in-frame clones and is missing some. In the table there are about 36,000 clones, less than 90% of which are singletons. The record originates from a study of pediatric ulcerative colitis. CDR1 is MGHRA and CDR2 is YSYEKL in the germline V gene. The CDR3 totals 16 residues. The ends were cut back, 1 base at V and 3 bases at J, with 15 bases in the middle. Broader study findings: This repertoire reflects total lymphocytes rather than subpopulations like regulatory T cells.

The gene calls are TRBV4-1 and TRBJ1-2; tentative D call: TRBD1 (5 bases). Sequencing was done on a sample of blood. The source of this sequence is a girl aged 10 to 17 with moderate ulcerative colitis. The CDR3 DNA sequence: TGCGCCAGCAGCCAAGCCCCCGGGGCGTATGACTATGGCTACACCTTC. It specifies CASSQAPGAYDYGYTF.